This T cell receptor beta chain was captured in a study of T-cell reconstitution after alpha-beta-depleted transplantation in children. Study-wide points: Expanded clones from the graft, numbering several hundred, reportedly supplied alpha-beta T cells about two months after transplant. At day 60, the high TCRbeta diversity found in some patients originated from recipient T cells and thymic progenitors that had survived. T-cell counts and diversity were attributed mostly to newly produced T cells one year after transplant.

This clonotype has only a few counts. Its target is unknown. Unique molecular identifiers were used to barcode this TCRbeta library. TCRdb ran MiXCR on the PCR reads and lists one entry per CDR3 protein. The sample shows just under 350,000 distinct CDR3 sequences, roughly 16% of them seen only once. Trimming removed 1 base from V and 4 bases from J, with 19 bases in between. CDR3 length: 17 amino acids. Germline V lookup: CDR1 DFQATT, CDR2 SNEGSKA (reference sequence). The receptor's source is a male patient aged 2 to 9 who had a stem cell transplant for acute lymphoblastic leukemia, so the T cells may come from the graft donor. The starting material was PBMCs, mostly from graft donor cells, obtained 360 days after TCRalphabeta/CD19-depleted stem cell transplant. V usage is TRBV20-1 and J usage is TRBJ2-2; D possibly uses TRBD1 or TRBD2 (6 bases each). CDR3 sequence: CSARGLEGGSATGELFF. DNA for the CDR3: TGCAGTGCTAGAGGTTTGGAAGGGGGGTCCGCCACCGGGGAGCTGTTTTTT.